This is a list of T cell receptor beta chains from one sample in a study of identical twins. TCRdb itself ran the 5' RACE reads through MiXCR, one entry per CDR3 protein. This sample has hundreds of thousands of distinct CDR3 sequences; around 8.3% occur once, and the top ten carry roughly 0.9%. This same sample was also taken into another study, of yellow fever vaccine responses in identical twins.

The sequenced sample was PBMCs. The receptors derive from a woman aged 18-29 years in good health. The CDR3 runs from the conserved cysteine through the conserved F or W. Fields, in order: V gene, D gene, J gene, clone size, CDR3 protein, CDR3 DNA. The D gene is left open where the match is weak. Rows give clone size only sometimes, using once, few, many, or a class for an expanded clone.

V: TRBV28
D: .
J: TRBJ1-2
size: .
CDR3: CASSFGRGNGYTF
DNA: TGTGCCAGCAGTTTCGGCAGGGGAAACGGCTACACCTTC

V: TRBV7-2
D: TRBD1
J: TRBJ1-2
size: .
CDR3: CASSPGTGVFGYTF
DNA: TGTGCCAGCAGCCCCGGGACAGGGGTATTTGGCTACACCTTC

V: TRBV27
D: TRBD2
J: TRBJ2-5
size: few
CDR3: CASSLLAGGPKETQYF
DNA: TGTGCCAGCAGTTTACTAGCGGGAGGGCCGAAAGAGACCCAGTACTTC

V: TRBV10-2
D: TRBD1
J: TRBJ1-1
size: few
CDR3: CASKQQGGGTEAFF
DNA: TGCGCCAGCAAGCAACAGGGGGGAGGTACTGAAGCTTTCTTT

V: TRBV18
D: TRBD2
J: TRBJ2-3
size: .
CDR3: CASSPLPGGRSDTQYF
DNA: TGTGCCAGCTCACCCTTGCCGGGGGGGCGGTCAGATACGCAGTATTTT

V: TRBV20-1
D: .
J: TRBJ2-7
size: .
CDR3: CSARDPSVLIKGGEVGYEQYF
DNA: TGCAGTGCTAGAGATCCTTCGGTACTTATTAAGGGCGGAGAAGTAGGGTACGAGCAGTACTTC

V: TRBV7-2
D: .
J: TRBJ2-7
size: many
CDR3: CASSIGHYEQYF
DNA: TGTGCCAGCAGCATCGGGCACTACGAGCAGTACTTC

V: TRBV6-1
D: .
J: TRBJ2-7
size: few
CDR3: CASTPGFPPSSYEQYF
DNA: TGTGCCAGCACCCCTGGGTTCCCACCTTCCTCCTACGAGCAGTACTTC

V: TRBV5-1
D: TRBD2
J: TRBJ2-7
size: few
CDR3: CASSPSGLAGVGISYEQYF
DNA: TGCGCCAGCAGCCCATCGGGACTAGCGGGAGTTGGCATCTCCTACGAGCAGTACTTC

V: TRBV10-3
D: TRBD1
J: TRBJ2-7
size: many
CDR3: CAIGSDRERDEQYF
DNA: TGTGCCATCGGGAGTGACAGGGAGAGGGACGAGCAGTACTTC

V: TRBV28
D: TRBD2
J: TRBJ2-1
size: .
CDR3: CASTSTSGKYNEQFF
DNA: TGTGCCAGCACCTCTACTAGCGGGAAGTACAATGAGCAGTTCTTC

V: TRBV3-1
D: .
J: TRBJ2-7
size: few
CDR3: CASSQDPRGWSYEQYF
DNA: TGTGCCAGCAGCCAAGATCCTAGAGGTTGGAGCTACGAGCAGTACTTC

V: TRBV2
D: .
J: TRBJ2-7
size: .
CDR3: CASSDIRITSYEQYF
DNA: TGTGCCAGCAGTGACATCCGTATTACCTCCTACGAGCAGTACTTC

V: TRBV30
D: .
J: TRBJ1-1
size: .
CDR3: CAWSLWENTEAFF
DNA: TGTGCCTGGAGCCTCTGGGAGAACACTGAAGCTTTCTTT

V: TRBV7-9
D: .
J: TRBJ2-5
size: many
CDR3: CASSPLLRETQYF
DNA: TGTGCCAGCAGCCCGCTTCTACGGGAGACCCAGTACTTC

V: TRBV10-3
D: TRBD2
J: TRBJ2-1
size: .
CDR3: CAISEESAGGPSGEQFF
DNA: TGTGCCATCAGTGAGGAGAGCGCGGGGGGCCCCTCTGGGGAGCAGTTCTTC

V: TRBV24-1
D: .
J: TRBJ2-1
size: .
CDR3: CATSDFGQGDDNEQFF
DNA: TGTGCCACCAGTGATTTTGGGCAGGGCGACGACAATGAGCAGTTCTTC

V: TRBV12-3/TRBV12-4
D: TRBD1
J: TRBJ2-1
size: many
CDR3: CASSFIRTGDEQFF
DNA: TGTGCCAGCAGTTTTATTCGGACAGGCGATGAGCAGTTCTTC

V: TRBV7-9
D: .
J: TRBJ1-2
size: few
CDR3: CASSFNREGYTF
DNA: TGTGCCAGCAGCTTCAACAGGGAGGGCTACACCTTC

V: TRBV7-8
D: .
J: TRBJ1-1
size: few
CDR3: CASSLANRIFMNTEAFF
DNA: TGTGCCAGCAGCTTAGCAAACAGGATTTTCATGAACACTGAAGCTTTCTTT

V: TRBV24-1
D: TRBD1
J: TRBJ2-2
size: few
CDR3: CATTGQENTGELFF
DNA: TGTGCCACCACAGGACAGGAGAACACCGGGGAGCTGTTTTTT

V: TRBV7-2
D: .
J: TRBJ2-4
size: few
CDR3: CASSLKQVEAKNIQYF
DNA: TGTGCCAGCAGCTTAAAACAGGTTGAAGCCAAAAACATTCAGTACTTC

V: TRBV24-1
D: TRBD1
J: TRBJ2-3
size: few
CDR3: CATSDLGQGQGTDTQYF
DNA: TGTGCCACCAGTGATCTAGGACAGGGCCAGGGTACAGATACGCAGTATTTT

V: TRBV20-1
D: .
J: TRBJ2-7
size: many
CDR3: CSASLTGVSYEQYF
DNA: TGCAGTGCTAGCCTTACCGGGGTCTCCTACGAGCAGTACTTC

V: TRBV5-1
D: TRBD1
J: TRBJ1-1
size: .
CDR3: CASTGTGMNTEAFF
DNA: TGCGCCAGCACCGGGACAGGGATGAACACTGAAGCTTTCTTT

V: TRBV20-1
D: TRBD1
J: TRBJ1-5
size: few
CDR3: CSAGTGDNQPQHF
DNA: TGCAGTGCCGGGACAGGGGACAATCAGCCCCAGCATTTT

V: TRBV11-1
D: .
J: TRBJ2-1
size: .
CDR3: CASSLVGGADSSYNEQFF
DNA: TGTGCCAGCAGCTTAGTTGGCGGGGCGGACAGCTCCTACAATGAGCAGTTCTTC

V: TRBV4-3
D: .
J: TRBJ2-7
size: .
CDR3: CASSQDANSPYEQYF
DNA: TGCGCCAGCAGCCAAGACGCGAACAGTCCCTACGAGCAGTACTTC

V: TRBV29-1
D: TRBD2
J: TRBJ2-7
size: few
CDR3: CSVEDLGAGDSYEQYF
DNA: TGCAGCGTTGAAGATTTAGGAGCGGGAGACTCCTACGAGCAGTACTTC

V: TRBV5-6
D: .
J: TRBJ2-7
size: few
CDR3: CASSLWLGEQYF
DNA: TGTGCCAGCAGCTTGTGGCTGGGTGAGCAGTACTTC

V: TRBV6-1
D: .
J: TRBJ1-1
size: few
CDR3: CASWRTGKTTEAFF
DNA: TGTGCCAGCTGGAGAACAGGGAAGACCACTGAAGCTTTCTTT

V: TRBV18
D: TRBD2
J: TRBJ2-7
size: few
CDR3: CASSTSGGSYEQYF
DNA: TGTGCCAGCTCAACTAGCGGGGGATCCTACGAGCAGTACTTC

V: TRBV12-3/TRBV12-4
D: TRBD1
J: TRBJ1-1
size: .
CDR3: CASSRQGGDTEAFF
DNA: TGTGCCAGCAGTCGACAGGGAGGGGACACTGAAGCTTTCTTT

V: TRBV5-1
D: .
J: TRBJ1-2
size: few
CDR3: CASSQKEGGYGYTF
DNA: TGCGCCAGCAGCCAAAAGGAGGGGGGCTATGGCTACACCTTC

V: TRBV20-1
D: TRBD2
J: TRBJ2-3
size: .
CDR3: CSARDPAGGPYTQYF
DNA: TGCAGTGCTAGAGATCCAGCGGGAGGGCCCTATACGCAGTATTTT

V: TRBV29-1
D: .
J: TRBJ2-2
size: .
CDR3: CSVEAPRGGDTGELFF
DNA: TGCAGCGTTGAAGCCCCGAGAGGGGGAGACACCGGGGAGCTGTTTTTT

V: TRBV4-1
D: TRBD2
J: TRBJ2-5
size: few
CDR3: CASSQEPGLAGLETQYF
DNA: TGCGCCAGCAGCCAAGAACCGGGACTAGCGGGATTGGAGACCCAGTACTTC

V: TRBV7-9
D: .
J: TRBJ2-1
size: .
CDR3: CASSLLSDEQFF
DNA: TGTGCCAGCAGCTTATTGTCCGATGAGCAGTTCTTC

V: TRBV27
D: TRBD1
J: TRBJ1-4
size: many
CDR3: CASSLSTGTGDEKLFF
DNA: TGTGCCAGCAGTCTCTCGACCGGGACAGGGGACGAAAAACTGTTTTTT

V: TRBV4-3
D: .
J: TRBJ2-3
size: few
CDR3: CASSQVQGLSDTQYF
DNA: TGCGCCAGCAGCCAAGTACAGGGACTTTCAGATACGCAGTATTTT

V: TRBV6-1
D: TRBD1
J: TRBJ1-5
size: .
CDR3: CASSDTGGKQPQHF
DNA: TGTGCCAGCAGTGATACAGGGGGAAAGCAGCCCCAGCATTTT